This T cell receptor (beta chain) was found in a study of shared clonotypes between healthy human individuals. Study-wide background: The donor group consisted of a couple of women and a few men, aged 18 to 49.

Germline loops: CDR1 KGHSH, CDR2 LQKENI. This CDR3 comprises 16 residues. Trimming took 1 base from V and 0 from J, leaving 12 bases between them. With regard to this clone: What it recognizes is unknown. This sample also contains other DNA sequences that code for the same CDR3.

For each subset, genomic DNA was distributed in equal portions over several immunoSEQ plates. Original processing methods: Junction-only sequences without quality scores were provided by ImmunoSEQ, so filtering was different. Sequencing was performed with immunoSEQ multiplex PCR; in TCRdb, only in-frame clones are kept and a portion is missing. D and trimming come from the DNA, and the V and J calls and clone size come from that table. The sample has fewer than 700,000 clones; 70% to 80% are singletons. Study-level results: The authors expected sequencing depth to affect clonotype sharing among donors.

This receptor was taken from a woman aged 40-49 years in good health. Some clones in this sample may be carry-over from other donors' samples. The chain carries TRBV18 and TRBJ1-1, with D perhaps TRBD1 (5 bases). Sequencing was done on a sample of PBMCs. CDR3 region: CASSPQATGMNTEAFF. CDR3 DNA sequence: TGTGCCAGCTCACCACAGGCCACAGGAATGAACACTGAAGCTTTCTTT.